This T cell receptor beta chain was retrieved from a study of T cells after yellow fever vaccination. TCRdb redid the calling of the 5' RACE reads with MiXCR, one entry per CDR3 protein. The table shows a few hundred thousand distinct CDR3 sequences, with over 5% occurring only once. The CDR3 extends over 10 amino acids. Germline CDR1 is SQVTM and CDR2 is ANQGSEA. V was clipped by 4 bases and J by 7 bases, with 4 bases between them. This clonotype was found many times. This TCR was recovered from a man aged 25 to 40 who received the YFV17D yellow fever vaccine. The source material was PBMCs, sampled 5 days after the yellow fever booster vaccination. The rearrangement links TRBV29-1 to TRBJ2-2; D not resolved. CDR3 region: CSVGDGELFF. Here the CDR3 DNA reads TGCAGCGTTGGGGACGGGGAGCTGTTTTTT.